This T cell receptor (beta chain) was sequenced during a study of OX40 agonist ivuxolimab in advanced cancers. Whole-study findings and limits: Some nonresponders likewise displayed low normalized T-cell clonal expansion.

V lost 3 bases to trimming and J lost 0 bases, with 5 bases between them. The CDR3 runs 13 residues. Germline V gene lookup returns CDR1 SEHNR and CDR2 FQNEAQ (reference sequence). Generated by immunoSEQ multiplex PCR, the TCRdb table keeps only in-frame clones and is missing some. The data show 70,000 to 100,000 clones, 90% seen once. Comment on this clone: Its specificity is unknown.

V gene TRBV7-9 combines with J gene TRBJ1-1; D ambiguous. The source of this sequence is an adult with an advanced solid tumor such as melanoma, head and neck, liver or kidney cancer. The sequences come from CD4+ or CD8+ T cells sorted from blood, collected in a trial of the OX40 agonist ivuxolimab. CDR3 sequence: CASSLVLNTEAFF. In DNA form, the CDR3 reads TGTGCCAGCAGCTTGGTCCTGAACACTGAAGCTTTCTTT.